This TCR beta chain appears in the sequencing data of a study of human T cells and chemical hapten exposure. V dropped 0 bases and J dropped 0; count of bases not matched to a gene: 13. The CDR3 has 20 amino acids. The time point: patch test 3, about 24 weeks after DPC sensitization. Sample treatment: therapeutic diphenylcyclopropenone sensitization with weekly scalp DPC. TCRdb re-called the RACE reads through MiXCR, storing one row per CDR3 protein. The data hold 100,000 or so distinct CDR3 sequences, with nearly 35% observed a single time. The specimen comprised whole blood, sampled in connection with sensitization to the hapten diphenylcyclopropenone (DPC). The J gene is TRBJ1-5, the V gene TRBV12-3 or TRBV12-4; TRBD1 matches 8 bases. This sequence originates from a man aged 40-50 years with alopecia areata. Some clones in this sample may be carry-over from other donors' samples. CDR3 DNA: TGTGCCAGCAGTTTAGCGCCCTTTGGGACAGGACAACATAGCAATCAGCCCCAGCATTTT. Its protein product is CASSLAPFGTGQHSNQPQHF.